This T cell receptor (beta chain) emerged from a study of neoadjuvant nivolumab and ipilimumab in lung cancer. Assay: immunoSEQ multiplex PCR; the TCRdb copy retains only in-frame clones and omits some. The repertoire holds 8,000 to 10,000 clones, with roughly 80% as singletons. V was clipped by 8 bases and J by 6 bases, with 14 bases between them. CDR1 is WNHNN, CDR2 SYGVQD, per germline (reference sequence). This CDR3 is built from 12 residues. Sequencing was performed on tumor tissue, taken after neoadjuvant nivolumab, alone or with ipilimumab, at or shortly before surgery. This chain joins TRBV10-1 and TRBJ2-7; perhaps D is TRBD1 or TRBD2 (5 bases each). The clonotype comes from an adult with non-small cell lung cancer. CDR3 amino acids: CASRGASSEQYF. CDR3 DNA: TGCGCCAGCCGAGGGGCTAGCTCCGAGCAGTACTTC.